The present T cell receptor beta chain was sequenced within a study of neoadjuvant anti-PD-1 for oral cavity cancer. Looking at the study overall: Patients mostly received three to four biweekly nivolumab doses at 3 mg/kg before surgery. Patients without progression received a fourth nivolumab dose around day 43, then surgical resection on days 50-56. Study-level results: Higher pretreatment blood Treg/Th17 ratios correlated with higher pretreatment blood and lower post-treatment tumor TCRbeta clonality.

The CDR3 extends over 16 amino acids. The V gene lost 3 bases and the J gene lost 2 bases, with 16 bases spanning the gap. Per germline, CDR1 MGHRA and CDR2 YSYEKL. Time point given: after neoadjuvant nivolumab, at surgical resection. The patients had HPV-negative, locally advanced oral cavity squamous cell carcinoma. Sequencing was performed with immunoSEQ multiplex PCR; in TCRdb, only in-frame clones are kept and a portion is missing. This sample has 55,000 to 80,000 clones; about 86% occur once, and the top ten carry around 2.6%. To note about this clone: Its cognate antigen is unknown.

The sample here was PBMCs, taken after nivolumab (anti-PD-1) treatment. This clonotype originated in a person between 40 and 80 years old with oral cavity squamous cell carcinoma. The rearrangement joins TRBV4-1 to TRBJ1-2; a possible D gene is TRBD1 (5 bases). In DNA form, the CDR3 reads TGCGCCAGCAGCCACTCCTTGCGACAGACAAACTATGGCTACACCTTC. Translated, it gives CASSHSLRQTNYGYTF.